These 3 T cell receptor beta chains came from one sample sequenced in a study of type 1 and type 2 diabetes patients. Amplification started from genomic DNA. A primer set of 30 forward and 13 reverse primers amplified the CDR3. TCRdb used MiXCR to reprocess the multiplex PCR reads, holding one entry per CDR3 protein. In the table there are 250,000 or so distinct CDR3 sequences, over 45% of which are singletons. Sample: peripheral blood mononuclear cells (PBMCs). The receptors shown here come from a man between 18 and 29 years old with type 2 diabetes.

The gene calls are TRBV7-8 and TRBJ2-1; TRBD1 matches at 10 bases. CDR3 size: 14 residues. The junction had 4 bases not matched to a gene; V was cut back by 3 bases and J by 8 bases. The germline V gene has CDR1 SGHVS and CDR2 FQNEAQ. CDR3 DNA: TGTGCCAGCAGCTTGTGGACAGGGGGAGATGAGCAGTTCTTC. It yields the protein CASSLWTGGDEQFF.

This clonotype was seen a few times. This chain links TRBV27 with TRBJ2-6, with D unclear. CDR3 size: 16 residues. Germline assignment: CDR1 MNHEY and CDR2 SMNVEV (reference sequence). V dropped 0 bases and J dropped 1 base, with 7 bases sitting between them. The CDR3 loop reads CASSLSPLSGANVLTF. The CDR3 DNA follows: TGTGCCAGCAGTTTATCCCCCCTATCTGGGGCCAACGTCCTGACTTTC.

V gene TRBV6-5 combines with J gene TRBJ2-1, with D unclear. Germline V gene lookup returns CDR1 MNHEY and CDR2 SVGAGI. The CDR3 has 14 residues. Trimming stripped 4 bases from V and 2 bases from J, with 9 bases between. The CDR3 sequence is CASSFGPPYNEQFF. CDR3 sequence (DNA): TGTGCCAGCAGTTTTGGGCCCCCCTACAATGAGCAGTTCTTC.